A selection of T cell receptor beta chains follows, all from one sample in a study of human T cells and chemical hapten exposure. MiXCR was run by TCRdb on the RACE reads, yielding one entry per CDR3 protein. The table includes over 300,000 distinct CDR3 sequences, around 5.5% detected once. The specimen was whole blood, collected in connection with sensitization to the hapten diphenylcyclopropenone (DPC). The receptor source for this set is a woman aged 50 to 60 with alopecia areata. Some clones in this sample may be carry-over from other donors' samples. CDR3s include the opening cysteine and the closing phenylalanine or tryptophan. Each record gives: clone size, D gene, J gene, V gene, CDR3 DNA, CDR3 protein. D genes are given only for firm matches. Not all rows give a size; the values are once, few, many and, for expanded clones, a class.

>many|.|TRBJ2-1|TRBV6-5
TGTGCCAGCAGTTACTCCACTGGGGACCGCCGATTCTTC
CASSYSTGDRRFF
>.|.|TRBJ2-3|TRBV6-6
TGTGCCAGCAGTCCCTTTCTCGGGTCGAGCACAGATACGCAGTATTTT
CASSPFLGSSTDTQYF
>.|TRBD2|TRBJ2-1|TRBV12-3/TRBV12-4
TGTGCCAGCAGTTTGGGCGGGAGAACCTACAATGAGCAGTTCTTC
CASSLGGRTYNEQFF
>few|.|TRBJ2-3|TRBV2
TGTGCCAGCAGACAAACCACAGATACGCAGTATTTT
CASRQTTDTQYF
>many|.|TRBJ1-2|TRBV12-3/TRBV12-4
TGTGCCAGCAGTTCAGGGGACTTCTATGGCTACACCTTC
CASSSGDFYGYTF
>many|.|TRBJ2-1|TRBV6-1
TGTGCCAGCAATACCAACGACATGATGTATCCGTTCTTC
CASNTNDMMYPFF
>many|.|TRBJ2-5|TRBV6-5
TGTGCCACCCTACGGGGTCTCGGAGAGACCCAGTACTTC
CATLRGLGETQYF
>.|TRBD2|TRBJ2-3|TRBV9
TGTGCCAGCAGCGCCGGGACTAGCTTCGAGATTACCACAGATACGCAGTATTTT
CASSAGTSFEITTDTQYF
>few|.|TRBJ2-5|TRBV20-1
TGCAGTGTCTCGGGACTTCAAGAGACCCAGTACTTC
CSVSGLQETQYF
>many|TRBD1|TRBJ2-7|TRBV5-1
TGCGCCAGCAGCAGACAGGGGGGCTACGAGCAGTACTTC
CASSRQGGYEQYF
>.|.|TRBJ2-1|TRBV4-1
TGCGCCAGCAGCCACGGCCCGAGGCCTAGCGTTGATATAAATGAGCAGTTCTTC
CASSHGPRPSVDINEQFF
>many|.|TRBJ1-2|TRBV5-6
TGTGCCAGCAGCACAAACCAGGGTACACGTGGCTACACCTTC
CASSTNQGTRGYTF
>.|.|TRBJ1-5|TRBV20-1
TGCAGTGCTAGAGATGGGGGGAGGGGGCAGCCCCAGCATTTT
CSARDGGRGQPQHF
>many|TRBD2|TRBJ2-1|TRBV6-5
TGTGCCAGCAGTTCAGTAACTAGCGGGGTAAATGAGCAGTTCTTC
CASSSVTSGVNEQFF
>few|TRBD2|TRBJ2-2|TRBV4-3
TGCGCCAGCAGCCGACTAGCGGAGGTCAACACCGGGGAGCTGTTTTTT
CASSRLAEVNTGELFF
>many|TRBD1|TRBJ1-5|TRBV3-1
TGTGCCAGCAGCCAAGACTGGACCGGGACAGGGGCTCAGCCCCAGCATTTT
CASSQDWTGTGAQPQHF
>.|.|TRBJ1-4|TRBV28
TGTGCCAGCAATGGAGGGGCCTCTAATGAAAAACTGTTTTTT
CASNGGASNEKLFF
>many|.|TRBJ2-4|TRBV12-3/TRBV12-4
TGTGCCAGCAGCGACCCCGGCATTGTAGCCAAAAACATTCAGTACTTC
CASSDPGIVAKNIQYF
>.|.|TRBJ2-3|TRBV20-1
TGCAGTGCTACATACACTAGCACAGATACGCAGTATTTT
CSATYTSTDTQYF
>many|.|TRBJ1-1|TRBV29-1
TGCAGCGTTGAAGAACAGATGAACACTGAAGCTTTCTTT
CSVEEQMNTEAFF
>few|.|TRBJ2-2|TRBV4-1
TGCGCCAGCAGCCCCGCCCCAACCGGCCTGGAGCTGTTTTTT
CASSPAPTGLELFF
>.|TRBD1|TRBJ2-4|TRBV7-9
TGTGCCAGCAGCAATAGGACAGGGCCAGCCAAAAACATTCAGTACTTC
CASSNRTGPAKNIQYF
>few|.|TRBJ1-5|TRBV6-6
TGTGCCAGCAGTTACGGCGCCAGTAGCAATCAGCCCCAGCATTTT
CASSYGASSNQPQHF
>many|TRBD2|TRBJ2-1|TRBV7-2
TGTGCCAGCAGCCCCGGCGGGGGGGCCAGAGGTGAGCAGTTCTTC
CASSPGGGARGEQFF
>many|.|TRBJ1-5|TRBV20-1
TGCAGTGCTAGTCCGCCCACTAGTGGTCAGCCCCAGCATTTT
CSASPPTSGQPQHF
>many|.|TRBJ2-5|TRBV9
TGTGCCAGCAGCCCTAAGGGACAACAAGAGACCCAGTACTTC
CASSPKGQQETQYF
>.|.|TRBJ2-5|TRBV27
TGTGCCAGCAGTTTAAACCCGAGGCGAAAGACCCAGTACTTC
CASSLNPRRKTQYF
>many|TRBD1|TRBJ1-1|TRBV7-9
TGTGCCAGCAGCTATGCCCGGGACAGGGCTTTCTTT
CASSYARDRAFF
>.|TRBD1|TRBJ2-1|TRBV14
TGTGCCAGCAACCAAGGGGGCCCCGGCGGTGAGCAGTTCTTC
CASNQGGPGGEQFF
>.|.|TRBJ1-1|TRBV7-8
TGTGCCAGCAGCTTAGGATCGAGGAACACTGAAGCTTTCTTT
CASSLGSRNTEAFF
>.|.|TRBJ2-3|TRBV29-1
TGCAGCGTTTTGGGGGTCGGAAATACGCAGTATTTT
CSVLGVGNTQYF
>many|.|TRBJ2-1|TRBV4-1
TGCGCCAGCAGCCAATTAAGCTCCTACAATGAGCAGTTCTTC
CASSQLSSYNEQFF
>many|.|TRBJ2-6|TRBV29-1
TGCAGCGTTGAAGTCAGGGTTCCTGGGGCCAACGTCCTGACTTTC
CSVEVRVPGANVLTF
>many|.|TRBJ2-2|TRBV4-3
TGCGCCAGCAGCCAAGAAGGCTCCACCGGGGAGCTGTTTTTT
CASSQEGSTGELFF
>many|.|TRBJ2-3|TRBV12-3/TRBV12-4
TGTGCCAGCAGTTTGAGGGGGGGAGGAGATACGCAGTATTTT
CASSLRGGGDTQYF
>many|.|TRBJ2-3|TRBV5-8
TGTGCCAGCAGCTTGGGTGGTTTAGTCGAGGGCACAGATACGCAGTATTTT
CASSLGGLVEGTDTQYF
>many|.|TRBJ2-7|TRBV5-1
TGCGCCAGCAGCTCGGGCCCCTTAAGAGACGAGCAGTACTTC
CASSSGPLRDEQYF
>few|.|TRBJ1-5|TRBV4-3
TGCGCCAGCAGCCGAGACGTAAGCAATCAGCCCCAGCATTTT
CASSRDVSNQPQHF
>few|.|TRBJ2-1|TRBV28
TGTGCCAGCAGTTCACCCGAGGGTACAACTTACAATGAGCAGTTCTTC
CASSSPEGTTYNEQFF
>.|TRBD2|TRBJ2-1|TRBV7-9
TGTGCCAGCAGCTTAGTAATAACTAGCGGGAGGGTCAATGAGCAGTTCTTC
CASSLVITSGRVNEQFF
>few|.|TRBJ1-1|TRBV4-2
TGTGCCAGCAGCCAGGGGGTAGGGATGAACACTGAAGCTTTCTTT
CASSQGVGMNTEAFF
>few|.|TRBJ1-1|TRBV28
TGTGCCACCTCTCTTGGCTTCGAACCTTTGAACACTGAAGCTTTCTTT
CATSLGFEPLNTEAFF
>.|.|TRBJ2-5|TRBV29-1
TGCAGCGCCGGCGAAGGGGGATCGGAGACCCAGTACTTC
CSAGEGGSETQYF
>few|.|TRBJ2-1|TRBV11-1
TGTGCCAGCACCCAATCCTCCGCGCGGGGGCTGTTCTTC
CASTQSSARGLFF
>few|TRBD1|TRBJ2-2|TRBV2
TGTGCCAGCAGCCGGGACAGGGGAGGATCCGGGGAGCTGTTTTTT
CASSRDRGGSGELFF
>.|.|TRBJ1-1|TRBV6-1
TGTGCCAGTGGGGCGTCAGGGAGTAACACTGAAGCTTTCTTT
CASGASGSNTEAFF
>many|.|TRBJ2-3|TRBV7-9
TGTGCCAGCAGCTTAATTCGGGAGACAGGGCGCACAGATACGCAGTATTTT
CASSLIRETGRTDTQYF
>many|TRBD2|TRBJ2-1|TRBV29-1
TGCAGCGTTGAGGGGGGGAGGCCCTTGGATGAGCAGTTCTTC
CSVEGGRPLDEQFF
>many|TRBD2|TRBJ2-7|TRBV29-1
TGCAGCACTAGAGGGACTAGCGGGACCTACGAGCAGTACTTC
CSTRGTSGTYEQYF
>many|TRBD1|TRBJ1-5|TRBV3-1
TGTGCCAGCAGCCAAGAAGGGACAGCTCCCAATCAGCCCCAGCATTTT
CASSQEGTAPNQPQHF
>.|.|TRBJ2-7|TRBV29-1
TGCAGCGTGGGGGGTAGTAACGGGTCCTACGAGCAGTACTTC
CSVGGSNGSYEQYF
>many|.|TRBJ2-7|TRBV5-1
TGCGCCAGCAGCTTCGGGGGGCATACCTCCTACGAGCAGTACTTC
CASSFGGHTSYEQYF
>many|.|TRBJ2-1|TRBV12-3/TRBV12-4
TGTGCCAGCAGGGGGTGGGGAAATGAGCAGTTCTTC
CASRGWGNEQFF
>.|.|TRBJ2-7|TRBV7-9
TGTGCCAGCAGCTTTGGGGCCCCCGGGGAGCAGTACTTC
CASSFGAPGEQYF
>few|TRBD2|TRBJ2-7|TRBV5-1
TGCGCCAGCAGCCTCCGCCTAGCGGGAGGGCCGCGGTACGAGCAGTACTTC
CASSLRLAGGPRYEQYF
>.|TRBD2|TRBJ2-1|TRBV30
TGTGCCTGGAGTGAAGGAGCGGGAGTATCAAATGAGCAGTTCTTC
CAWSEGAGVSNEQFF
>many|TRBD1|TRBJ2-5|TRBV7-9
TGTGCCAGCAGCCCTGCAGGGGGCGAAGAGACCCAGTACTTC
CASSPAGGEETQYF
>.|.|TRBJ1-6|TRBV5-4
TGTGCCAGCAGCTTGAATACAGGGCTGGAATCACCCCTCCACTTT
CASSLNTGLESPLHF